This T cell receptor (beta chain) was observed in a study of blood T cell repertoires in COVID-19. The data were produced by immunoSEQ multiplex PCR, yet TCRdb's version contains in-frame clones alone and is incomplete. The table includes some 200,000 clones, around 80% detected once. Germline V gives CDR1 SEHNR, CDR2 FQNEAQ (reference sequence). The CDR3 sequence is 14 residues long. V was shortened by 1 base and J by 3 bases, with 10 bases between the two germline ends. The sample was peripheral blood. This receptor was obtained from a woman older than 75 with active or convalescent COVID-19. The J gene is TRBJ2-7, the V gene TRBV7-9; D ambiguous. CDR3 residues: CASSLGTTDYEQYF. The DNA for the CDR3 is TGTGCCAGCAGCTTAGGAACCACAGACTACGAGCAGTACTTC.